The 26 T cell receptor beta chains below come from one sample, sequenced in a study of cytomegalovirus exposure and HLA in healthy donors. TCRdb's table, derived via immunoSEQ multiplex PCR, lists solely in-frame clones and lacks some. The table records a few hundred thousand clones, 86% of them present only once. Specimen: PBMCs. The origin of the receptors is a woman younger than 35 in good health and CMV-seronegative.

The chain joins TRBV6-1 to TRBJ2-1, with TRBD2 matching over 11 bases. Germline V lookup: CDR1 MNHNS, CDR2 SASEGT. The trim removed 6 bases at V and 5 bases at J, leaving 0 bases unmatched. CDR3 length equals 13 residues. The CDR3 bases are TGTGCCAGCAGGACTAGCGGGAACAATGAGCAGTTCTTC. It codes for CASRTSGNNEQFF.

This clone occurred once. V and J are TRBV27 and TRBJ2-3; TRBD2 matches at 7 bases. CDR3 length: 15 residues. V lost 2 bases to trimming and J lost 5 bases; unmatched junction nucleotides: 7. The V gene's germline CDR1 is MNHEY and CDR2 SMNVEV (reference sequence). DNA for the CDR3: TGTGCCAGCAGTTTAGTGGGAGGGCCGGGAGATACGCAGTATTTT. Its protein is CASSLVGGPGDTQYF.

The rearrangement links TRBV11-2 to TRBJ2-1; D perhaps matches TRBD2 (6 bases). Germline lookup yields CDR1 SGHAT and CDR2 FQNNGV. This CDR3 is 15 amino acids long. V was pared by 4 bases and J by 8 bases, with 18 bases between. The CDR3 coding sequence is TGTGCCAGCAGCTCCCATATAGGGGAGGCGGATGAGCAGTTCTTC. As protein: CASSSHIGEADEQFF.

CDR3 nucleotide sequence: TGTGCCAGCAGCGTCCGACAGGCCCCGGGCGATGAGCAGTTCTTC. This codes for CASSVRQAPGDEQFF. The gene calls are TRBV9 and TRBJ2-1; possibly TRBD1 for D (6 bases). CDR1 is SGDLS and CDR2 is YYNGEE in the germline V gene. The CDR3 has 15 amino acids. Trimming shortened V by 2 bases and J by 8 bases, and 17 bases separated the two germline ends.

The chain joins TRBV18 to TRBJ1-3; maybe TRBD1 (5 bases). This CDR3 is built from 15 residues. With 0 bases removed from V and 5 bases from J, the gap between germline ends came to 11 bases. Germline values: CDR1 KGHSH, CDR2 LQKENI. The chain's CDR3 is CASSPPSQGRNTIYF. In nucleotides, the CDR3 is TGTGCCAGCTCACCACCTTCTCAGGGCAGAAACACCATATATTTT. Using reference TRBV18 and TRBJ1-3 for the parts outside the CDR3, the full variable domain is NAGVMQNPRHLVRRRGQEARLRCSPMKGHSHVYWYRQLPEEGLKFMVYLQKENIIDESGMPKERFSAEFPKEGPSILRIQQVVRGDSAAYFCASSPPSQGRNTIYFGEGSWLTVV.

The gene calls are TRBV4-2 and TRBJ2-7, with TRBD2 identical over 12 bases. This CDR3 contains 16 residues. Looked up from germline, CDR1 is LGHNA and CDR2 is YNFKEQ. The J segment lost 4 bases and the V segment lost 3 bases, leaving 7 bases of the junction unmatched. The DNA for the CDR3 is TGTGCCAGCAGCCAGGGGGGACTAGCGGGTTTGTACGAGCAGTACTTC. This sequence encodes CASSQGGLAGLYEQYF.

V gene TRBV11-2 combines with J gene TRBJ1-1; TRBD1 matches 7 bases. The length of the CDR3 is 15 residues. V dropped 5 bases and J dropped 4; count of bases not matched to a gene: 10. Germline V gives CDR1 SGHAT, CDR2 FQNNGV. The CDR3 DNA reads TGTGCCAGCAGCCCCCAAGGGGGCCGATCCACTGAAGCTTTCTTT. This codes for CASSPQGGRSTEAFF.

This chain uses TRBV4-3 with TRBJ2-2, with 9 bases identical to TRBD1. Germline CDR1 and CDR2: LGHNA and YSLEER. V shed 0 bases and J 4 bases; nucleotides not matched to a gene: 9. The CDR3 covers 18 residues. The CDR3 DNA is TGCGCCAGCAGCCAAGATTGGGGTGGACAGGGGAGCACCGGGGAGCTGTTTTTT. It codes for CASSQDWGGQGSTGELFF.

Here the CDR3 reads CASSLSGSGSSYEQYF. CDR3 coding DNA: TGCGCCAGCAGCTTGAGCGGCAGCGGGAGCTCCTACGAGCAGTACTTC. V gene TRBV5-1 combines with J gene TRBJ2-7, with TRBD2 identical over 8 bases. V was pared by 1 base and J by 0 bases, with 6 bases of the junction left unmatched. The CDR3 extends over 16 amino acids. Germline V CDR1 and CDR2: SGHRS, YFSETQ.

This clone was picked up a small number of times. This chain connects TRBV28 to TRBJ2-7, with TRBD1 matching 7 bases. V gave up 8 bases and J gave up 3 bases; unmatched junction bases: 4. Germline lookup yields CDR1 MDHEN and CDR2 SYDVKM. This CDR3 region has 12 residues. This CDR3 is CASADRDYEQYF. The CDR3 region has the DNA TGTGCCAGCGCCGACAGGGACTACGAGCAGTACTTC.

The rearrangement joins TRBV28 to TRBJ2-7, with TRBD2 matching 8 bases. Germline values: CDR1 MDHEN, CDR2 SYDVKM. Trimming cost V 10 bases and J 5 bases; bases outside gene matches: 13. This CDR3 spans 14 amino acids. The CDR3, as DNA: TGTGCCACAAGCAGAAGCGGGAGATATCACGAGCAGTACTTC. It specifies CATSRSGRYHEQYF. The variable domain in full, with the rest retrieved from reference TRBV28 and TRBJ2-7, is DVKVTQSSRYLVKRTGEKVFLECVQDMDHENMFWYRQDPGLGLRLIYFSYDVKMKEKGDIPEGYSVSREKKERFSLILESASTNQTSMYLCATSRSGRYHEQYFGPGTRLTVT.

V gene TRBV4-2 combines with J gene TRBJ2-7, with 7 bases aligning to TRBD1. CDR3 size: 15 residues. V lost 0 bases to trimming and J lost 3 bases; unmatched junction nucleotides: 5. The germline V gene encodes CDR1 LGHNA and CDR2 YNFKEQ. This CDR3 reads CASSQEQGVNYEQYF. The DNA of the CDR3 is TGTGCCAGCAGCCAAGAGCAGGGGGTTAACTACGAGCAGTACTTC.

In its sample, this clone was seen once. V gene TRBV28 combines with J gene TRBJ2-1; 14 bases are a match to TRBD2. V lost 4 bases and J lost 7; bases outside the gene matches: 6. Germline loops: CDR1 MDHEN, CDR2 SYDVKM. The CDR3 runs 16 residues. The CDR3 DNA follows: TGTGCCAGCAGTTCCGCCGGGACTAGCGGGAGAAATGAGCAGTTCTTC. It encodes CASSSAGTSGRNEQFF.

This clone appeared once. This specimen includes other DNA sequences encoding the same CDR3. The V gene is TRBV5-1, the J gene TRBJ2-1, with 9 bases that match TRBD2. This CDR3 spans 16 amino acids. Trimming at V came to 4 bases and at J to 4 bases, leaving 9 bases not matched to a gene. Germline-derived CDR1 and CDR2 are SGHRS and YFSETQ. Written as DNA, the CDR3 is TGCGCCAGCAGCCCGCCTACTAGCGGGTCTTACAATGAGCAGTTCTTC. It codes for CASSPPTSGSYNEQFF.

A single count supports this clone. The gene calls are TRBV5-1 and TRBJ2-7, with 10 bases lining up with TRBD2. The CDR3 runs to 16 residues. With 4 bases clipped from V and 5 bases from J, the junction kept 12 bases outside the gene matches. Germline V gene sequence: CDR1 SGHRS, CDR2 YFSETQ. The CDR3 region is CASSPRGSGRFNEQYF. CDR3 DNA sequence: TGCGCCAGCAGCCCGAGGGGTAGCGGGAGGTTCAACGAGCAGTACTTC.

This clone came up a few times. The V call is TRBV5-1, the J call TRBJ2-2; TRBD2 matches 8 bases. Germline-derived CDR1 and CDR2 are SGHRS and YFSETQ. CDR3 length equals 18 residues. V shed 3 bases and J 3 bases; nucleotides not matched to a gene: 13. The CDR3 is CASSSGVPGTRDTGELFF. The CDR3 bases are TGCGCCAGCAGCTCGGGTGTACCCGGGACTAGGGACACCGGGGAGCTGTTTTTT. Full variable domain (rest looked up from reference TRBV5-1 and TRBJ2-2): KAGVTQTPRYLIKTRGQQVTLSCSPISGHRSVSWYQQTPGQGLQFLFEYFSETQRNKGNFPGRFSGRQFSNSRSEMNVSTLELGDSALYLCASSSGVPGTRDTGELFFGEGSRLTVL.

The chain uses TRBV10-3 and TRBJ2-3, with D perhaps TRBD1 (5 bases). Trimming stripped 4 bases from V and 1 base from J, with 15 bases between. CDR3 length equals 16 residues. Germline V gives CDR1 ENHRY, CDR2 SYGVKD. The CDR3 reads CAISAPGHARTDTQYF. CDR3 sequence (DNA): TGTGCCATCAGTGCCCCCGGACACGCGCGCACAGATACGCAGTATTTT.

This rearrangement joins TRBV2 to TRBJ2-5; 9 bases line up with TRBD1. The CDR3 totals 15 residues. The ends lost 6 bases at V and 4 bases at J; junction bases unmatched: 9. CDR1 and CDR2 (germline): SNHLY, FYNNEI. CDR3 sequence reads: CASRTTGGEGETQYF. CDR3 sequence (DNA): TGTGCCAGCAGGACAACAGGGGGCGAAGGAGAGACCCAGTACTTC.

Only a few counts were recorded for this clone. This chain uses TRBV2 with TRBJ1-2; TRBD1 is a possible D gene (6 bases). Germline CDR1 is SNHLY and CDR2 is FYNNEI. V was trimmed by 5 bases and J by 3 bases, leaving 13 bases between them. This CDR3 contains 14 residues. CDR3 in amino acids: CASSTRPGDYGYTF. In DNA, the CDR3 is TGTGCCAGCAGTACACGCCCAGGGGACTATGGCTACACCTTC.

This chain links TRBV9 with TRBJ2-7; the match to TRBD1 covers 7 bases. CDR1 and CDR2 (germline): SGDLS, YYNGEE. Trimming took 0 bases from V and 4 from J; bases not matched to a gene: 10. The CDR3 runs 16 residues. CDR3 protein: CASSVAGDSLAYEQYF. Written as DNA, the CDR3 is TGTGCCAGCAGCGTAGCTGGGGACAGCCTGGCGTACGAGCAGTACTTC.

The genes are TRBV9 and TRBJ2-7; 9 nucleotides match TRBD1. From germline, CDR1 is SGDLS and CDR2 YYNGEE. The CDR3 is 17 residues long. V lost 4 bases to trimming and J lost 5 bases; unmatched junction nucleotides: 16. CDR3 in amino acids: CASSPFTTGQGINEQYF. CDR3 in DNA: TGTGCCAGCAGCCCCTTTACCACGGGACAGGGCATCAACGAGCAGTACTTC.

V gene TRBV7-2 combines with J gene TRBJ2-5; D not resolved. This CDR3 spans 15 amino acids. V dropped 1 base and J dropped 2 bases, with 11 bases sitting between them. The germline CDR1 and CDR2 sequences are SGHTA and FQGNSA. CDR3 region: CASSLVSAVQETQYF. The CDR3 bases are TGTGCCAGCAGCTTAGTGTCCGCGGTACAAGAGACCCAGTACTTC.

The table lists this clone with a few counts. V usage is TRBV29-1 and J usage is TRBJ2-7; 10 bases align to TRBD2. Looked up from germline, CDR1 is SQVTM and CDR2 is ANQGSEA. This CDR3 region has 14 residues. The junction had 5 bases not matched to a gene; V was cut back by 4 bases and J by 2 bases. CDR3: CSVASGGFPYEQYF. The CDR3 DNA reads as TGCAGCGTTGCTAGCGGGGGTTTTCCCTACGAGCAGTACTTC.

This rearrangement joins TRBV7-9 to TRBJ1-4, with 7 nucleotides matching TRBD1. This CDR3 has 15 amino acids. The ends lost 6 bases at V and 4 bases at J; junction bases unmatched: 8. Germline lookup yields CDR1 SEHNR and CDR2 FQNEAQ (reference sequence). The CDR3 bases are TGTGCCAGCAGGTCAGACAGGGCCCTTAATGAAAAACTGTTTTTT. This encodes CASRSDRALNEKLFF.

The V and J genes are TRBV7-9 and TRBJ2-1; 9 bases match TRBD1. CDR3 length: 15 amino acids. Germline V gives CDR1 SEHNR, CDR2 FQNEAQ (reference sequence). V lost 5 bases to trimming and J lost 10 bases; unmatched junction nucleotides: 12. CDR3 bases: TGTGCCAGCAGCCGCCCCGGGACAGGGATCTGGGAGCAGTTCTTC. Its translation: CASSRPGTGIWEQFF.

The gene calls are TRBV19 and TRBJ1-1, with D perhaps TRBD1 (6 bases). This CDR3 comprises 13 residues. Germline V gives CDR1 LNHDA, CDR2 SQIVND (reference sequence). V lost 10 bases and J 1 base, leaving 13 bases between the germline ends. The CDR3 DNA reads TGTGCCACCACGACAGGAGGGAACACTGAAGCTTTCTTT. Residues: CATTTGGNTEAFF.